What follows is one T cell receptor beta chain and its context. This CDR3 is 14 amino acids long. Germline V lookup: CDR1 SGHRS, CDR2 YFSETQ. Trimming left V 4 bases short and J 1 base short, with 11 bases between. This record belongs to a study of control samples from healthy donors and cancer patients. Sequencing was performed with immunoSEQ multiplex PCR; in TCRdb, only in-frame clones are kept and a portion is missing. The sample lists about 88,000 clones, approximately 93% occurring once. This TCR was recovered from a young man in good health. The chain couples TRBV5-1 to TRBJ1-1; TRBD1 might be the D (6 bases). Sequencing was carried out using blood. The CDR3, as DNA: TGCGCCAGCAGCCCCGGGACATCGAACACTGAAGCTTTCTTT. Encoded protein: CASSPGTSNTEAFF.